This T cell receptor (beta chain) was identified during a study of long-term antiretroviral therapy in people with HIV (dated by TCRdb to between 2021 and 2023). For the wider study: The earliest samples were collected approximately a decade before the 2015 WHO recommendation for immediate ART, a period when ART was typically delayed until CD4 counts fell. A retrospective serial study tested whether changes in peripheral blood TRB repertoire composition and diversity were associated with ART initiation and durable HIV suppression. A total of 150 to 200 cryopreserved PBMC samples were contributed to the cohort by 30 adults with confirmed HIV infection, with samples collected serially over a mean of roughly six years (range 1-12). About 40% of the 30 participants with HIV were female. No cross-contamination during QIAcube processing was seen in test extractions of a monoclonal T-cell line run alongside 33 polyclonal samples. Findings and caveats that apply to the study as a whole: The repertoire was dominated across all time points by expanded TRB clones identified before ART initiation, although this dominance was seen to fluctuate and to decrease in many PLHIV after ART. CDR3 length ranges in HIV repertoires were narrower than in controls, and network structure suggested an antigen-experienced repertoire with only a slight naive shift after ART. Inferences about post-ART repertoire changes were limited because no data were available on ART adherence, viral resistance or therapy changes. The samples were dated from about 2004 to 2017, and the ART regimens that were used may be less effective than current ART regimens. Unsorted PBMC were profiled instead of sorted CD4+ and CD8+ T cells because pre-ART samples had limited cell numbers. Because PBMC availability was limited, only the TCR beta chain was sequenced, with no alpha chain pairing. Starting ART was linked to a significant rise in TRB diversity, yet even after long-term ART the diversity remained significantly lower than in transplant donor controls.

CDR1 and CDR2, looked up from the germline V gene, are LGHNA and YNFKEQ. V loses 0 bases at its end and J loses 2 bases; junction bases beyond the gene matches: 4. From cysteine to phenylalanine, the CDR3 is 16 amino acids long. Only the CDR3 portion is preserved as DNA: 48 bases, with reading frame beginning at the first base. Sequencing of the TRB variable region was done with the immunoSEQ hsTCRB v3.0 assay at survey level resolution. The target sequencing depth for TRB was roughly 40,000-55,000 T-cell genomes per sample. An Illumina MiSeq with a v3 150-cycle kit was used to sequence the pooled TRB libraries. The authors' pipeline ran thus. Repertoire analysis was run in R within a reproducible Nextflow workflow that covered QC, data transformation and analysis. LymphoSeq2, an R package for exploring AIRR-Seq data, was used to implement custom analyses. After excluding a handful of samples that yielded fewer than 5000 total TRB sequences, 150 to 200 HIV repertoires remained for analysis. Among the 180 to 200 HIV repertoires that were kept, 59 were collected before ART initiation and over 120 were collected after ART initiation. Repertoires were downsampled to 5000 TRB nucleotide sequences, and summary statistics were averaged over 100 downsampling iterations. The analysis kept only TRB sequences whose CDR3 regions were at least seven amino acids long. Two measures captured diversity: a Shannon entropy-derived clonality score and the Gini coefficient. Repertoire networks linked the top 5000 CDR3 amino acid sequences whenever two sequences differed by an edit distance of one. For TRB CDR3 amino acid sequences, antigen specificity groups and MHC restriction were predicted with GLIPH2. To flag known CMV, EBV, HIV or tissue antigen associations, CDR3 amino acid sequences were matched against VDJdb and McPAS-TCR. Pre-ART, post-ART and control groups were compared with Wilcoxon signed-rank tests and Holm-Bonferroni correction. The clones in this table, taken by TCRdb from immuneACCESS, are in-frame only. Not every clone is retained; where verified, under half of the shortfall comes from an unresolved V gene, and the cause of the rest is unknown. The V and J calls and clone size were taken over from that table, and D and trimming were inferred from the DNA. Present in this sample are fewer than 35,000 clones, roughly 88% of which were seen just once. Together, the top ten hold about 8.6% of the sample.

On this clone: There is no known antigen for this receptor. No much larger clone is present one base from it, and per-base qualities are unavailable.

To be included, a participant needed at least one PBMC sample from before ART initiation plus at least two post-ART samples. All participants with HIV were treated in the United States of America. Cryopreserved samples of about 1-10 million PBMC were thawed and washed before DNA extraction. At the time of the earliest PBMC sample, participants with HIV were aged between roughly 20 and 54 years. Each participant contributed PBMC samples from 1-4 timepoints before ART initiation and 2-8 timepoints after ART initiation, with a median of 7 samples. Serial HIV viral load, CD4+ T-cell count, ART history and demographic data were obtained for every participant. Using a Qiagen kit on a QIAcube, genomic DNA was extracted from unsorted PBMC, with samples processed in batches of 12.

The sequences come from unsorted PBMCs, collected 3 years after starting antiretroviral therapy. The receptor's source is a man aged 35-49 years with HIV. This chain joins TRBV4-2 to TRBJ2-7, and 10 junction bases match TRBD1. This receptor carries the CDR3 CASSQDSGTGAYEQYF. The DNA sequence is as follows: TGTGCCAGCAGCCAAGATTCCGGGACAGGGGCCTACGAGCAGTACTTC.